Described below is a single T cell receptor beta chain sequence and its context. This clonotype is medium-sized (0.01 to 0.1%) in its sample. Its antigen target is currently unknown. Within one base of it there is no much larger clone, and no base qualities were kept. The record originates from a study. The sequencer listed for this sample is Illumina MiSeq. TCRdb reran the public reads through fastp at Q25 and MiXCR, keeping productive beta chains. Each record represents a unique CDR3 protein, reported with the most common genes and DNA among its rows. Here the sample has 3,500 to 5,000 distinct CDR3 sequences; over 9.5% occur a single time. The top ten constitute about 12% of the sample. The CDR3, from cysteine to phenylalanine, totals 15 residues. Only CDR3 DNA remains: 45 bases, in frame from the first base. V sheds 7 bases and J sheds 2 bases, leaving 14 bases between their ends. CDR1 and CDR2 are read off the germline V gene as ENHRY and SYGVKD.

The chain couples TRBV10-3 to TRBJ2-2; matching of 6 bases hints at TRBD2 as the D gene. This clonotype originated in a human donor with rheumatoid arthritis. Sequencing was performed on CD4+ T cells from synovial fluid. The CDR3 is CAITGEPLNTGELFF. In nucleotides, the sequence is TGTGCCATCACGGGGGAACCACTTAACACCGGGGAGCTGTTTTTT.